Here is one TCR beta chain with its context. This sample was taken from a study of blood T cell repertoires in COVID-19. Overall study context: T cells, B-cell-depleted T cells, or PBMCs supplied cDNA or gDNA.

CDR3 size: 14 residues. V dropped 2 bases and J dropped 7 bases, with 9 bases sitting between them. CDR1 and CDR2 (germline): MNHEY, SMNVEV (reference sequence). As processed by the authors: Estimation of nucleated cell counts was performed using reference gene primer amplification. The repertoire was sequenced with immunoSEQ multiplex PCR; TCRdb's copy has only in-frame clones and lacks some. V, J and clone size are taken as reported in that table, and D and trimming were inferred from the DNA itself. The repertoire consists of 280,000 or so clones, with around 87% occurring once and the leading ten covering 2% to 2.5%.

Sequenced input: peripheral blood. The receptor's source is a young woman who had recovered from COVID-19. The chain employs TRBV27 and TRBJ1-6; a possible D gene is TRBD1 (5 bases). CDR3 amino acids: CASSLMQGNSPLHF. The CDR3 bases are TGTGCCAGCAGTTTAATGCAGGGAAATTCACCCCTCCACTTT.